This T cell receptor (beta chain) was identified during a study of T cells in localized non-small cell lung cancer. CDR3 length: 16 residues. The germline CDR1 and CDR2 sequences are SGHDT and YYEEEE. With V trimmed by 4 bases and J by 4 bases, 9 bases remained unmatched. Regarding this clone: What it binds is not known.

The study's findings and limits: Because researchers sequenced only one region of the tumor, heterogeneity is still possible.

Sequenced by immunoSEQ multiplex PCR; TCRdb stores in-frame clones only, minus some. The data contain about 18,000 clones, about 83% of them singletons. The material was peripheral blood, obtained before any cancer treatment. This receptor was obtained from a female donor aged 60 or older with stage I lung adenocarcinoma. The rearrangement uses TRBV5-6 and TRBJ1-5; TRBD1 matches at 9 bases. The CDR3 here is CASSRTGTGYNQPQHF. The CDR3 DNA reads TGTGCCAGCAGCCGGACTGGGACAGGGTATAATCAGCCCCAGCATTTT.